The 27 T cell receptor beta chains below all came from one sample that was sequenced in a study of T cell responses to AZD1222 COVID-19 vaccine (dated by TCRdb to 2020 to 2023). Library preparation used the immunoSEQ multiplex PCR assay. As stored in TCRdb, this immuneACCESS dataset retains in-frame rearrangements with V and J assigned. A fraction of the clones does not appear; measured against another copy, unresolved V genes explain less than half of the discrepancy, and the remainder lacks a known reason. This sample gives 95,000 to 150,000 clones in total; more than 80% of them show up just once. Clones ranked in the top ten supply under 3.5% of the sample. The time point label on this specimen signifies: baseline before first vaccination. Sequencing used peripheral blood, obtained on day 0 of AZD1222 vaccination. The receptor set was obtained from an adult in good health.

The chain is built from TRBV29-1 and TRBJ2-1, with 8 nucleotides matching TRBD2. The CDR3 is made up of 15 amino acids. Germline CDR1 is SQVTM and CDR2 is ANQGSEA. The J segment lost 4 bases and the V segment lost 3 bases, leaving 8 bases of the junction unmatched. As DNA, the CDR3 is TGCAGCGTTGAGAAGGGACTAGGGTTTTACAATGAGCAGTTCTTC. This codes for CSVEKGLGFYNEQFF.

This clone was detected a few times. The chain joins TRBV28 to TRBJ2-7; TRBD1 aligns across 7 bases. CDR1 and CDR2 from the germline V gene are MDHEN and SYDVKM. The CDR3 has 15 amino acids. After removal of 2 bases from V and 4 bases from J, the junction contained 8 bases not matched to a gene. The CDR3 loop reads CASSLKTGRRYEQYF. The CDR3 coding sequence is TGTGCCAGCAGTTTAAAGACAGGGCGTCGGTACGAGCAGTACTTC.

This clone was recorded a few times. The CDR3 sequence is CASSRQGTSTDTQYF. CDR3 coding DNA: TGTGCCAGCAGTCGCCAGGGAACTAGCACAGATACGCAGTATTTT. The chain uses TRBV6-5 and TRBJ2-3, with TRBD1 as a possible D gene (5 bases). CDR1 is MNHEY and CDR2 is SVGAGI in the germline V gene. V dropped 5 bases and J dropped 0 bases, with 12 bases sitting between them. The CDR3 extends over 15 amino acids.

This chain uses TRBV4-2 with TRBJ2-2, with 10 bases lining up with TRBD2. The CDR3 spans 16 residues. The V gene's germline CDR1 is LGHNA and CDR2 YNFKEQ. Losses at the gene ends were 6 bases for V and 7 bases for J; bases not matched to a gene: 11. The CDR3 sequence: CASRMERGGLIGELFF. CDR3 DNA sequence: TGTGCCAGCAGGATGGAGCGGGGGGGGCTGATCGGGGAGCTGTTTTTT.

The CDR3 DNA is TGTGCCTGGACAAGACAGGGATCAGTAAAACTGTTTTTT. This codes for CAWTRQGSVKLFF. The genes are TRBV30 and TRBJ1-4; TRBD1 aligns across 7 bases. CDR1 is GTSNPN, CDR2 SVGIG, per germline (reference sequence). This CDR3 comprises 13 residues. The V gene end was trimmed by 4 bases and the J gene end by 10 bases; junction bases not matched to a gene: 9.

This clone came up a few times. The chain carries TRBV28 and TRBJ1-6; a possible D gene is TRBD1 (5 bases). Germline values: CDR1 MDHEN, CDR2 SYDVKM. There are 16 residues in the CDR3. Trimming removed 7 bases at V and 2 bases at J, with 15 bases between. Written as DNA, the CDR3 is TGTGCCAGCAATCTCGGGGCTAGCGCCTATAATTCACCCCTCCACTTT. Translation: CASNLGASAYNSPLHF.

This chain connects TRBV29-1 to TRBJ1-2; no reliable D call. Germline CDR1 reads SQVTM; CDR2 reads ANQGSEA. The V gene lost 5 bases and the J gene lost 0 bases, with 7 bases spanning the gap. The CDR3 is made up of 12 amino acids. DNA for the CDR3: TGCAGCGTTTATTGGGCTAACTATGGCTACACCTTC. Translating it yields CSVYWANYGYTF.

This clone showed up just a few times. The rearrangement links TRBV5-6 to TRBJ1-1; D gene ambiguous. This CDR3 contains 14 residues. Trimming cost V 3 bases and J 0 bases, with 9 bases left between them. Germline V CDR1 and CDR2: SGHDT, YYEEEE. CDR3 nucleotide sequence: TGTGCCAGCAGCTCCTTATACGTGAACACTGAAGCTTTCTTT. The encoded protein is CASSSLYVNTEAFF.

This clone was detected only once. The genes are TRBV9 and TRBJ1-1; TRBD1 is a possible D gene (6 bases). This CDR3 comprises 14 residues. Germline-derived CDR1 and CDR2 are SGDLS and YYNGEE. Trimming removed 4 bases from V and 0 bases from J, with 10 bases in between. The CDR3, as DNA: TGTGCCAGCAGCCGCCAGGGGATGAACACTGAAGCTTTCTTT. This translates into CASSRQGMNTEAFF.

This chain joins TRBV9 and TRBJ1-1; possible D gene TRBD1, 5 bases. The V end was cut by 0 bases, the J end by 1 base, with 10 bases between. Per germline, CDR1 SGDLS and CDR2 YYNGEE. This CDR3 region has 15 residues. This CDR3 is CASSVGGGPNTEAFF. CDR3 sequence (DNA): TGTGCCAGCAGCGTAGGCGGGGGACCGAACACTGAAGCTTTCTTT.

V is TRBV19 and J is TRBJ2-1, with TRBD2 matching over 8 bases. The CDR3 totals 16 residues. Germline CDR1 is LNHDA and CDR2 is SQIVND (reference sequence). The junction had 14 bases not matched to a gene; V was cut back by 6 bases and J by 7 bases. The CDR3 here is CASSPSLAGIINEQFF. The CDR3 DNA is TGTGCCAGTAGCCCTTCCCTAGCGGGTATAATTAATGAGCAGTTCTTC. Complete variable domain (other parts from reference TRBV19 and TRBJ2-1): DGGITQSPKYLFRKEGQNVTLSCEQNLNHDAMYWYRQDPGQGLRLIYYSQIVNDFQKGDIAEGYSVSREKKESFPLTVTSAQKNPTAFYLCASSPSLAGIINEQFFGPGTRLTVL.

The genes are TRBV29-1 and TRBJ2-2; D perhaps matches TRBD1 (7 bases). With 4 bases removed from V and 3 bases from J, the gap between germline ends came to 12 bases. Germline-derived CDR1 and CDR2 are SQVTM and ANQGSEA. CDR3 size: 14 residues. The chain's CDR3 is CSVAGDRDTGELFF. The DNA of the CDR3 is TGCAGCGTTGCGGGGGACAGAGACACCGGGGAGCTGTTTTTT.

The chain links TRBV6-2 or TRBV6-3 to TRBJ1-5, with D unclear. This CDR3 is built from 14 residues. CDR1 MNHEY and CDR2 SVGEGT come from the germline V gene. V shed 4 bases and J shed 4 bases, with 11 bases lying between them. The CDR3 loop is CASSSSSGNQPQHF. Here the CDR3 DNA reads TGTGCCAGCAGTTCCTCCAGCGGGAATCAGCCCCAGCATTTT.

This chain joins TRBV5-8 and TRBJ2-7; 7 bases are a match to TRBD2. This CDR3 contains 15 residues. Germline V lookup: CDR1 SGHTS, CDR2 YDEGEE. V was clipped by 4 bases and J by 0 bases; unmatched bases: 7. The CDR3 DNA sequence: TGTGCCAGCAGCCGTACGGGGGGTTCCTCCTACGAGCAGTACTTC. This encodes CASSRTGGSSYEQYF.

The chain combines TRBV6-5 with TRBJ2-7, with TRBD2 identical over 9 bases. The V gene end was trimmed by 0 bases and the J gene end by 1 base; junction bases not matched to a gene: 4. The CDR3 is 16 residues long. The germline gives CDR1 MNHEY, CDR2 SVGAGI. This chain's CDR3 is CASSYSSLAGSYEQYF. The CDR3, as DNA: TGTGCCAGCAGTTACTCTTCCCTAGCGGGATCCTACGAGCAGTACTTC.

This chain connects TRBV6-5 to TRBJ1-5; no firm D call. This CDR3 has 16 residues. CDR1 and CDR2 from the germline V gene are MNHEY and SVGAGI. V lost 2 bases and J lost 0, with 11 bases in between. Written as DNA, the CDR3 is TGTGCCAGCAGTTACCTAGGGCCGAATAGCAATCAGCCCCAGCATTTT. This encodes CASSYLGPNSNQPQHF.

The rearrangement uses TRBV27 and TRBJ2-7, with unresolved D. Between the trimmed V and J ends, which lost 6 bases and 2 bases, there was a span of 17 bases. The CDR3 contains 15 residues. CDR1 is MNHEY and CDR2 is SMNVEV in the germline V gene (reference sequence). CDR3 coding DNA: TGTGCCAGCAGCCCATTGGGCCCCACTCCCTACGAGCAGTACTTC. Protein: CASSPLGPTPYEQYF.

This chain links TRBV11-3 with TRBJ2-7; D is perhaps TRBD1 (6 bases). Germline V gene lookup returns CDR1 SGHNT and CDR2 YENEEA. V dropped 3 bases and J dropped 3 bases, with 12 bases sitting between them. The CDR3 contains 14 residues. CDR3 DNA sequence: TGTGCCAGCAGCTTCAGGGGAACGGACTACGAGCAGTACTTC. Its translation: CASSFRGTDYEQYF.

The chain is built from TRBV18 and TRBJ1-6, with 7 bases identical to TRBD1. CDR1 and CDR2 (germline): KGHSH, LQKENI. This CDR3 comprises 16 residues. J was trimmed by 6 bases and V by 4 bases; bases with no gene match: 9. CDR3 region: CASSLAPDRVNSPLHF. DNA of the CDR3: TGTGCCAGCTCACTTGCGCCTGACAGGGTTAATTCACCCCTCCACTTT.

This chain joins TRBV28 and TRBJ1-6; D is perhaps TRBD1 (5 bases). Trimming took 10 bases from V and 5 from J, leaving 12 bases between them. CDR3 size: 13 residues. Germline V lookup: CDR1 MDHEN, CDR2 SYDVKM. CDR3 loop: CATLGTNNSPLHF. The DNA of the CDR3 is TGTGCCACCCTGGGGACGAATAATTCACCCCTCCACTTT.

The count of this clone is one. The chain couples TRBV9 to TRBJ2-3; 7 positions agree with TRBD2. The ends lost 4 bases at V and 0 bases at J; junction bases unmatched: 8. The V gene's germline CDR1 is SGDLS and CDR2 YYNGEE. The CDR3 length is 16 residues. The DNA of the CDR3 is TGTGCCAGCAGCACGGGCCTAGCGGTGAGCACAGATACGCAGTATTTT. Translating gives CASSTGLAVSTDTQYF.

J is TRBJ2-6 and V is TRBV6-5; 7 nucleotides line up with TRBD1. Trimming at V came to 5 bases and at J to 3 bases, leaving 4 bases not matched to a gene. This CDR3 comprises 15 residues. The germline V gene encodes CDR1 MNHEY and CDR2 SVGAGI. The CDR3 sequence is CASSQQGYGANVLTF. In DNA form, the CDR3 reads TGTGCCAGCAGTCAACAGGGGTATGGGGCCAACGTCCTGACTTTC.

The J gene is TRBJ2-7, the V gene TRBV7-9; D is unclear. This CDR3 has 12 residues. The germline V gene encodes CDR1 SEHNR and CDR2 FQNEAQ (reference sequence). V was trimmed by 5 bases and J by 2 bases, leaving 7 bases between them. As DNA, the CDR3 is TGTGCCAGCAGCCCCGAGCCCTACGAGCAGTACTTC. Its protein is CASSPEPYEQYF.

This chain links TRBV18 with TRBJ1-4, with D tentatively TRBD1 (5 bases). Trimming removed 4 bases from V and 13 bases from J, with 16 bases in between. The length of the CDR3 is 13 residues. Germline V gene sequence: CDR1 KGHSH, CDR2 LQKENI. CDR3 sequence: CASSRDLWEGLFF. The CDR3 region has the DNA TGTGCCAGCTCACGGGACTTGTGGGAAGGACTGTTTTTT. Full variable domain (missing parts from reference TRBV18 and TRBJ1-4): NAGVMQNPRHLVRRRGQEARLRCSPMKGHSHVYWYRQLPEEGLKFMVYLQKENIIDESGMPKERFSAEFPKEGPSILRIQQVVRGDSAAYFCASSRDLWEGLFFGSGTQLSVL.

This rearrangement joins TRBV28 to TRBJ1-5; 9 bases line up with TRBD1. The CDR3 contains 16 residues. CDR1 is MDHEN and CDR2 is SYDVKM in the germline V gene. Trimming cost V 7 bases and J 1 base; bases outside gene matches: 8. For the CDR3, the DNA is TGTGCCAGCATCCTCCAGGGGACAGGGAGCAATCAGCCCCAGCATTTT. It encodes CASILQGTGSNQPQHF.

This sequence joins TRBV28 and TRBJ2-5; D gene unclear. Deletions cut 8 bases from V and 5 bases from J, with 21 bases between. CDR3 length: 15 amino acids. CDR1 and CDR2 from the germline V gene are MDHEN and SYDVKM. The CDR3 DNA follows: TGTGCCAGCGCCCAAGGGCCATCGAGGCGCGAGACCCAGTACTTC. This translates into CASAQGPSRRETQYF.

The rearrangement uses TRBV7-2 and TRBJ2-1, with TRBD2 matching 10 bases. The CDR3 covers 16 residues. Trimming removed 0 bases from V and 5 bases from J; junction bases left unmatched: 4. Looked up from germline, CDR1 is SGHTA and CDR2 is FQGNSA. Written as DNA, the CDR3 is TGTGCCAGCAGCTTAGCGCTACTAGCGGGGCACAATGAGCAGTTCTTC. This sequence encodes CASSLALLAGHNEQFF. Drawing the rest from reference TRBV7-2 and TRBJ2-1, the complete variable domain is GAGVSQSPSNKVTEKGKDVELRCDPISGHTALYWYRQSLGQGLEFLIYFQGNSAPDKSGLPSDRFSAERTGGSVSTLTIQRTQQEDSAVYLCASSLALLAGHNEQFFGPGTRLTVL.